This T cell receptor beta chain was identified in a study of blood T cells in healthy people across ages. It was with a sample-barcoded 5' primer and a J-beta primer mix that a second PCR of about 7 to 12 cycles was run. TCRdb fed the 5' RACE reads into MiXCR, producing one record per CDR3 protein. The sample consists of 600,000 or so distinct CDR3 sequences, 25% to 35% of them appearing once. The count of this clonotype is one. Each sample used at least 7 million PBMCs. Germline V CDR1 and CDR2: SGHDT, YYEEEE. CDR3 length: 13 residues. The ends were cut back, 1 base at V and 12 bases at J, with 14 bases in the middle.

This chain joins TRBV5-6 and TRBJ2-1; D assignment may be TRBD1 or TRBD2 (6 bases each). The sample was blood. This TCR derives from a woman of 80 years or more in good health. Here the CDR3 reads CASSLLFEGGQFF. CDR3 DNA sequence: TGTGCCAGCAGCTTGCTTTTTGAGGGGGGGCAGTTCTTC.